This TCR beta chain was retrieved from a study of CD8 T cells in Susac syndrome. Study details: Among the Susac syndrome patients who underwent sequencing, about 6 had clinically active disease, while roughly 8 of them were in remission.

RNA was extracted with the RNeasy kit, and a quantity of roughly 0.5 to 1 ug was reverse transcribed using random hexamers. The immunoSEQ assay covered 54 Vbeta and 13 Jbeta segments for CDR3. TCRdb recomputed calls from the immunoSEQ multiplex PCR reads with MiXCR, one row per CDR3 protein. This repertoire shows about 180,000 distinct CDR3 sequences, about 94% found once; its top ten account for 0.085% to 0.1%. The germline gives CDR1 MNHEY, CDR2 SVGAGI. The V gene lost 6 bases and the J gene lost 2 bases, with 11 bases spanning the gap. This CDR3 has 14 amino acids. The CD8+ and CD4+ T cells were negatively isolated, with the TEMRA cells enriched by FACS.

The source is a human donor with Susac syndrome. The rearrangement links TRBV6-5 to TRBJ2-1; D is perhaps TRBD2 (5 bases). The sequenced sample consisted of CD4+ T cells from PBMCs. The CDR3 sequence is CASRTDSTYNEQFF. Written as DNA, the CDR3 is TGTGCCAGCAGGACGGACTCAACCTACAATGAGCAGTTCTTC.